These 6 T cell receptor beta chains came from one sample sequenced in a study of blood T cell repertoires in COVID-19. Data came from immunoSEQ multiplex PCR; TCRdb stores just in-frame clones and leaves some out. The sample carries some 200,000 clones, about 80% recorded once. Material: peripheral blood. These receptors all stem from a woman aged 55-69 years with acute or convalescent COVID-19.

This clone was detected once. The rearrangement links TRBV5-1 to TRBJ2-3; D may be TRBD2 (5 bases). V lost 0 bases, J lost 1 base, and 12 bases lay in between. The germline V gene encodes CDR1 SGHRS and CDR2 YFSETQ. The CDR3 covers 16 residues. In DNA, the CDR3 is TGCGCCAGCAGCTTGGGGTCGAGTAGCGGCACAGATACGCAGTATTTT. This sequence encodes CASSLGSSSGTDTQYF.

The chain has TRBV6-8 and TRBJ2-4, with D possibly matching TRBD1 (5 bases). CDR3 size: 14 residues. Trimming took off 6 bases at V and 7 bases at J, with 16 bases between the two ends. CDR1 is MNHGY and CDR2 is SAAAGT in the germline V gene. CDR3 in amino acids: CASSFTGLSNIQYF. The CDR3 DNA sequence: TGTGCCAGCAGCTTCACAGGTCTAAGTAACATTCAGTACTTC.

This clone has only a few counts. This rearrangement joins TRBV29-1 to TRBJ1-6; TRBD1 aligns across 7 bases. Germline loops: CDR1 SQVTM, CDR2 ANQGSEA. J was trimmed by 7 bases and V by 6 bases; bases with no gene match: 6. The CDR3 contains 13 residues. CDR3 coding DNA: TGCAGCGTAAGACAGGGAAGCAATTCACCCCTCCACTTT. This translates into CSVRQGSNSPLHF.

This sequence joins TRBV5-1 and TRBJ2-1; D ambiguous. The V end was cut by 0 bases, the J end by 9 bases, with 10 bases between. CDR1 and CDR2 (germline): SGHRS, YFSETQ. CDR3 length: 13 amino acids. The DNA for the CDR3 is TGCGCCAGCAGCTTGGCCTTAGTTGGTGAGCAGTTCTTC. It codes for CASSLALVGEQFF. Variable domain in full (rest from reference TRBV5-1 and TRBJ2-1): KAGVTQTPRYLIKTRGQQVTLSCSPISGHRSVSWYQQTPGQGLQFLFEYFSETQRNKGNFPGRFSGRQFSNSRSEMNVSTLELGDSALYLCASSLALVGEQFFGPGTRLTVL.

The chain combines TRBV7-9 with TRBJ2-5; TRBD1 might be the D (5 bases). V was clipped by 5 bases and J by 1 base, with 14 bases between them. The CDR3 is made up of 15 amino acids. Germline V gene sequence: CDR1 SEHNR, CDR2 FQNEAQ (reference sequence). The CDR3 DNA reads as TGTGCCAGCAGCGTCTCTGGACAAGTCCAAGAGACCCAGTACTTC. It is translated as CASSVSGQVQETQYF. The entire variable domain, with the rest obtained from reference TRBV7-9 and TRBJ2-5, is as follows: DTGVSQNPRHKITKRGQNVTFRCDPISEHNRLYWYRQTLGQGPEFLTYFQNEAQLEKSRLLSDRFSAERPKGSFSTLEIQRTEQGDSAMYLCASSVSGQVQETQYFGPGTRLLVL.

The V and J genes are TRBV7-6 and TRBJ2-5; TRBD1 agrees at 9 bases. Trimming at V came to 5 bases and at J to 4 bases, leaving 8 bases not matched to a gene. The CDR3 is 15 residues long. The germline CDR1 and CDR2 sequences are SGHVS and FNYEAQ. This CDR3 reads CASSMDRGIGETQYF. The CDR3 nucleotides are TGTGCCAGCAGCATGGACAGGGGAATAGGAGAGACCCAGTACTTC.